These 12 T cell receptor beta chains share one sample of origin, sequenced in a study of shared clonotypes between healthy human individuals (dated by TCRdb to the early 2020s). Libraries came from the immunoSEQ multiplex PCR assay. TCRdb holds this immuneACCESS table with in-frame rearrangements only. Some clones are missing; in checked studies, unresolved V genes explain under half, and the rest has no known cause. The sample table holds 2 million to 2.5 million clones, of which more than 85% were seen once. The top ten hold approximately 0.4% of the sample. The sample consisted of naive CD4+ T cells from PBMCs. Read against the paper, the sample's cell subset or site label means: CD45RA+ positively selected. The origin of the receptors is a man younger than 30 in good health. Some clones in this sample may be carry-over from other donors' samples.

The V gene is TRBV7-9, the J gene TRBJ2-1; D is possibly TRBD1 or TRBD2 (5 bases each). Trimming took 6 bases from V and 2 from J, leaving 14 bases between them. The CDR3 has 15 amino acids. Germline V gene lookup returns CDR1 SEHNR and CDR2 FQNEAQ (reference sequence). The CDR3 loop is CASSVGLGAYNEQFF. The CDR3 DNA sequence: TGTGCCAGCAGTGTCGGGTTGGGGGCCTACAATGAGCAGTTCTTC.

This clone has only a few counts. The genes are TRBV9 and TRBJ2-2; TRBD2 agrees at 8 bases. V shed 4 bases and J 4 bases; nucleotides not matched to a gene: 9. CDR3 length: 16 amino acids. Germline loops: CDR1 SGDLS, CDR2 YYNGEE. CDR3 bases: TGTGCCAGCAGCACCCGAGCGGGAGCCAGCACCGGGGAGCTGTTTTTT. Encoded protein: CASSTRAGASTGELFF.

The chain combines TRBV6-5 with TRBJ2-3, with D unclear. V was shortened by 7 bases and J by 6 bases, with 8 bases between the two germline ends. This CDR3 has 11 residues. Per the germline V gene, CDR1 is MNHEY and CDR2 is SVGAGI. CDR3 DNA: TGTGCCAGCACCCAAGCGGATACGCAGTATTTT. This codes for CASTQADTQYF.

This chain joins TRBV10-2 and TRBJ2-7, with TRBD2 identical over 10 bases. From germline, CDR1 is WSHSY and CDR2 SAAADI. The V and J ends lost 6 bases and 4 bases, in that order; junction bases with no gene match: 6. This CDR3 has 14 residues. As DNA, the CDR3 is TGCGCCAGCAGGCCTAGCGGGAGCGGATACGAGCAGTACTTC. Protein product: CASRPSGSGYEQYF.

This chain links TRBV6-1 with TRBJ2-3; no clear D gene. The CDR3 totals 12 residues. V lost 1 base and J 6 bases, leaving 5 bases between the germline ends. Germline V gene lookup returns CDR1 MNHNS and CDR2 SASEGT. The CDR3 coding sequence is TGTGCCAGCAGTGAAGGATGGGATACGCAGTATTTT. Residues: CASSEGWDTQYF.

This clone has a handful of counts. The sample contains more than one DNA sequence encoding this CDR3. The rearrangement uses TRBV5-1 and TRBJ1-2; D unclear. The CDR3 sequence is 13 residues long. Germline CDR1 reads SGHRS; CDR2 reads YFSETQ. The ends were cut back, 0 bases at V and 0 bases at J, with 3 bases in the middle. This chain's CDR3 is CASSLGSNYGYTF. The CDR3 DNA follows: TGCGCCAGCAGCTTGGGTTCTAACTATGGCTACACCTTC.

The chain has TRBV5-1 and TRBJ2-3; 7 bases line up with TRBD2. Germline-derived CDR1 and CDR2 are SGHRS and YFSETQ. The CDR3 is 17 residues long. V trimming: 0 bases; J trimming: 0 bases; junction bases outside the gene matches: 7. CDR3 coding DNA: TGCGCCAGCAGCTTGGGGCCCGCCGGGGGGAGCACAGATACGCAGTATTTT. It translates to CASSLGPAGGSTDTQYF.

This clone was counted once. This chain uses TRBV6-5 with TRBJ2-5, with D possibly matching TRBD2 (5 bases). The CDR3 covers 15 residues. Germline V lookup: CDR1 MNHEY, CDR2 SVGAGI. Trimming pared 4 bases from V and 5 bases from J, leaving 17 bases between. The CDR3: CASSFRETRIETQYF. As DNA, the CDR3 is TGTGCCAGCAGTTTTCGGGAAACCCGGATCGAGACCCAGTACTTC.

The chain links TRBV18 to TRBJ1-5, with D possibly TRBD1 on 5 matching bases. The CDR3 is made up of 16 amino acids. CDR1 KGHSH and CDR2 LQKENI come from the germline V gene. V lost 0 bases and J 4 bases, leaving 13 bases between the germline ends. The CDR3 protein is CASSPPGAGGNQPQHF. CDR3 DNA: TGTGCCAGCTCACCACCCGGGGCAGGAGGAAATCAGCCCCAGCATTTT.

V gene TRBV5-1 combines with J gene TRBJ1-2; D is perhaps TRBD1 (6 bases). This CDR3 has 15 amino acids. Germline V gives CDR1 SGHRS, CDR2 YFSETQ. Trimming shortened V by 0 bases and J by 4 bases, and 13 bases separated the two germline ends. The CDR3 spells CASSLGGQPPYGYTF. The CDR3 region has the DNA TGCGCCAGCAGCTTGGGAGGACAGCCACCCTATGGCTACACCTTC.

About this clone itself: This same CDR3 is encoded by further DNA sequences in the sample. V is TRBV6-5 and J is TRBJ1-1, with D uncertain. This CDR3 spans 13 amino acids. Per the germline V gene, CDR1 is MNHEY and CDR2 is SVGAGI. V was shortened by 7 bases and J by 5 bases, with 14 bases between the two germline ends. The CDR3 loop reads CASIRVGETEAFF. DNA for the CDR3: TGTGCCAGCATAAGGGTCGGGGAGACTGAAGCTTTCTTT.

The genes are TRBV5-1 and TRBJ2-7, with D unclear. This CDR3 region has 14 residues. In germline, CDR1 is SGHRS, CDR2 YFSETQ. V shed 4 bases and J shed 0 bases, with 11 bases lying between them. CDR3 sequence (DNA): TGCGCCAGCAGCCTCTACGGCGACTCCTACGAGCAGTACTTC. It is translated as CASSLYGDSYEQYF.